Below, 8 T cell receptor beta chains from the same sample are listed, as sequenced in a study of blood T cell repertoires in COVID-19. The method was immunoSEQ multiplex PCR; TCRdb's version includes in-frame clones alone and lacks a portion of them. There are 66,000 or so clones in the sample; 80% occur only once, and over 7.5% lies in the top ten. The material sequenced was peripheral blood. Source of these receptors: a human donor in a cohort sampled during active COVID-19.

The V call is TRBV6-2 or TRBV6-3, the J call TRBJ1-6; unclear D gene. CDR3 length: 12 residues. Trimming cost V 1 base and J 10 bases, with 5 bases left between them. Germline-derived CDR1 and CDR2 are MNHEY and SVGEGT. The CDR3 nucleotides read TGTGCCAGCAGTTACTACCTATCACCCCTCCACTTT. It specifies CASSYYLSPLHF.

This sequence joins TRBV5-1 and TRBJ2-7; D uncertain. CDR1 and CDR2 (germline): SGHRS, YFSETQ. The V gene lost 3 bases and the J gene lost 7 bases, with 14 bases spanning the gap. This CDR3 is 13 amino acids long. CDR3 in amino acids: CASSYDVSGEQYF. The CDR3 bases are TGCGCCAGCAGCTATGACGTGTCCGGGGAGCAGTACTTC.

V and J are TRBV7-3 and TRBJ2-2; 9 nucleotides align to TRBD1. The length of the CDR3 is 14 residues. From germline, CDR1 is SGHTA and CDR2 FQGTGA. With V trimmed by 9 bases and J by 5 bases, 7 bases remained unmatched. The CDR3 spells CASLQGARTGELFF. As DNA, the CDR3 is TGTGCCAGTTTACAGGGGGCGAGGACCGGGGAGCTGTTTTTT. Looking up the rest from reference TRBV7-3 and TRBJ2-2 gives the full variable domain: GAGVSQTPSNKVTEKGKYVELRCDPISGHTALYWYRQSLGQGPEFLIYFQGTGAADDSGLPNDRFFAVRPEGSVSTLKIQRTERGDSAVYLCASLQGARTGELFFGEGSRLTVL.

This clone was observed once. The J gene is TRBJ2-7, the V gene TRBV5-4, with D possibly being TRBD2 (6 bases). CDR1 and CDR2 from the germline V gene are SGHNT and YYREEE (reference sequence). The CDR3 loop spans 14 amino acids. Trimming took 3 bases from V and 2 from J, leaving 12 bases between them. CDR3 nucleotide sequence: TGTGCCAGCAGCTCCGGGACTGAAACCTACGAGCAGTACTTC. Translating gives CASSSGTETYEQYF.

V gene TRBV28 combines with J gene TRBJ2-7; 14 bases map to TRBD2. CDR3 length: 18 amino acids. J lost 4 bases, V lost 2 bases, and 10 bases had no gene match. Looked up from germline, CDR1 is MDHEN and CDR2 is SYDVKM. The CDR3 sequence is CASSLDPGTSGSLYEQYF. CDR3 DNA sequence: TGTGCCAGCAGTTTAGATCCCGGGACTAGCGGGAGTTTGTACGAGCAGTACTTC.

This clone showed up just once. This CDR3 is CASSLGLKRGAYQETQYF. The CDR3 DNA is TGTGCCAGCAGTTTGGGCCTCAAGCGGGGTGCGTACCAAGAGACCCAGTACTTC. This rearrangement joins TRBV28 to TRBJ2-5; 7 bases fit TRBD2. There are 18 residues in the CDR3. Germline V CDR1 and CDR2: MDHEN, SYDVKM. V lost 3 bases to trimming and J lost 0 bases; unmatched junction nucleotides: 13.

The chain employs TRBV5-6 and TRBJ2-7, with 9 bases aligning to TRBD1. The length of the CDR3 is 16 residues. The V gene's germline CDR1 is SGHDT and CDR2 YYEEEE. Trimming removed 0 bases from V and 4 bases from J; junction bases left unmatched: 8. CDR3 loop: CASSLVGQGFRYEQYF. The CDR3 DNA is TGTGCCAGCAGCTTGGTGGGACAGGGTTTTCGGTACGAGCAGTACTTC.

V and J are TRBV7-2 and TRBJ2-2; TRBD2 agrees at 14 bases. CDR3 size: 17 residues. J gave up 4 bases and V 4 bases, and 5 bases lay outside the gene matches. Per germline, CDR1 SGHTA and CDR2 FQGNSA. Written as DNA, the CDR3 is TGTGCCAGCAGCTCCCCGGGACTAGCGGGAGTCACCGGGGAGCTGTTTTTT. It encodes CASSSPGLAGVTGELFF. The variable domain in full, with the rest retrieved from reference TRBV7-2 and TRBJ2-2, is GAGVSQSPSNKVTEKGKDVELRCDPISGHTALYWYRQSLGQGLEFLIYFQGNSAPDKSGLPSDRFSAERTGGSVSTLTIQRTQQEDSAVYLCASSSPGLAGVTGELFFGEGSRLTVL.